These 25 T cell receptor beta chains were sequenced from one sample in a study of T cell responses to AZD1222 COVID-19 vaccine. The repertoire was sequenced with immunoSEQ multiplex PCR; TCRdb's copy has only in-frame clones and lacks some. The sample lists about 96,000 clones; 89% were seen once. This specimen consisted of peripheral blood, obtained on day 0 of AZD1222 vaccination. These TCRs come from an adult in good health.

The genes are TRBV10-3 and TRBJ1-1; D remains ambiguous. The CDR3 sequence is 15 residues long. The V end was cut by 3 bases, the J end by 0 bases, with 11 bases between. The germline V gene has CDR1 ENHRY and CDR2 SYGVKD. In DNA form, the CDR3 reads TGTGCCATCAGTGAACGGGGTAACCTGAACACTGAAGCTTTCTTT. Protein: CAISERGNLNTEAFF.

This clone was observed once. The genes are TRBV3-1 (or the pseudogene TRBV3-2) and TRBJ1-2; D gene uncertain. This CDR3 comprises 14 residues. The V gene's germline CDR1 is LGHDT and CDR2 YNNKEL (reference sequence). V shed 8 bases and J shed 3 bases, with 16 bases lying between them. CDR3 sequence: CASLAGDLYYGYTF. CDR3 sequence (DNA): TGTGCCAGCCTTGCTGGGGATCTGTACTATGGCTACACCTTC.

This clone has a single count. The V call is TRBV5-5, the J call TRBJ1-2; no reliable D call. The CDR3 extends over 15 amino acids. V was pared by 1 base and J by 8 bases, with 18 bases between. Germline CDR1 reads SGHKS; CDR2 reads YYEKEE (reference sequence). Written as DNA, the CDR3 is TGTGCCAGCAGCTTGAGTCCACTTCAGACATGGGGCTACACCTTC. It is translated as CASSLSPLQTWGYTF.

Concerning this clone itself: Other DNA sequences in the sample encode the same CDR3. This chain connects TRBV30 to TRBJ1-5, with 7 bases aligning to TRBD1. After removal of 2 bases from V and 4 bases from J, the junction contained 2 bases not matched to a gene. The CDR3 spans 13 residues. Germline CDR1 reads GTSNPN; CDR2 reads SVGIG (reference sequence). CDR3 sequence: CAWSRDSNQPQHF. The CDR3, as DNA: TGTGCCTGGAGTCGGGACAGTAATCAGCCCCAGCATTTT.

The chain links TRBV3-1 (or the pseudogene TRBV3-2) to TRBJ2-3; possibly TRBD1 or TRBD2 for D (5 bases each). CDR1 is LGHDT, CDR2 YNNKEL, per germline (reference sequence). Trimming pared 4 bases from V and 4 bases from J, leaving 15 bases between. The CDR3 totals 15 residues. The CDR3 nucleotides read TGTGCCAGCAGCCCCTCTGGGGGAGCGGCAGATACGCAGTATTTT. Residues: CASSPSGGAADTQYF.

This clone was counted once. V and J are TRBV12-3 or TRBV12-4 and TRBJ1-2; possible D gene TRBD1, 6 bases. The CDR3 length is 13 residues. V was clipped by 6 bases and J by 4 bases, with 12 bases between them. CDR3 in amino acids: CASSQGQLYGYTF. The CDR3 nucleotides read TGTGCCAGCAGCCAAGGACAGCTCTATGGCTACACCTTC.

This chain links TRBV7-8 with TRBJ1-4, with a possible D match to TRBD1 (6 bases). The CDR3 covers 15 residues. Germline CDR1 SGHVS, CDR2 FQNEAQ. Trimming removed 1 base from V and 3 bases from J, with 9 bases in between. The CDR3 region is CASSLVGGPNEKLFF. The CDR3 DNA is TGTGCCAGCAGCTTAGTAGGGGGGCCTAATGAAAAACTGTTTTTT. The full variable domain, its missing parts supplied by reference TRBV7-8 and TRBJ1-4, is GAGVSQSPRYKVAKRGQDVALRCDPISGHVSLFWYQQALGQGPEFLTYFQNEAQLDKSGLPSDRFFAERPEGSVSTLKIQRTQQEDSAVYLCASSLVGGPNEKLFFGSGTQLSVL.

This clone was recorded only once. The rearrangement links TRBV10-2 to TRBJ1-1, with 8 bases that match TRBD1. The CDR3 has 15 amino acids. Germline lookup yields CDR1 WSHSY and CDR2 SAAADI. The junction had 9 bases not matched to a gene; V was cut back by 6 bases and J by 3 bases. The CDR3 protein is CASRGRRGQDTEAFF. The DNA for the CDR3 is TGCGCCAGCAGGGGACGCAGGGGGCAGGACACTGAAGCTTTCTTT.

The rearrangement joins TRBV28 to TRBJ1-5, with TRBD1 as a possible D gene (5 bases). This CDR3 region has 14 residues. The germline V gene encodes CDR1 MDHEN and CDR2 SYDVKM. The V end was cut by 6 bases, the J end by 6 bases, with 15 bases between. CDR3 sequence: CASSAWGGGQPQHF. CDR3 nucleotide sequence: TGTGCCAGCAGCGCTTGGGGGGGTGGTCAGCCCCAGCATTTT. Full variable domain (rest looked up from reference TRBV28 and TRBJ1-5): DVKVTQSSRYLVKRTGEKVFLECVQDMDHENMFWYRQDPGLGLRLIYFSYDVKMKEKGDIPEGYSVSREKKERFSLILESASTNQTSMYLCASSAWGGGQPQHFGDGTRLSIL.

The chain recombines TRBV10-3 with TRBJ1-2, with unresolved D. Looked up from germline, CDR1 is ENHRY and CDR2 is SYGVKD. The ends were cut back, 5 bases at V and 2 bases at J, with 12 bases in the middle. The CDR3 sequence is 14 residues long. The CDR3 here is CAISREATNYGYTF. The CDR3, as DNA: TGTGCCATCAGTCGGGAGGCAACGAACTATGGCTACACCTTC.

CDR3 nucleotides: TGTGCCAGCAGCTTGGGACAGGTGTTAAGCTCTGGGGCCAACGTCCTGACTTTC. The encoded protein is CASSLGQVLSSGANVLTF. The gene calls are TRBV5-6 and TRBJ2-6; possible D gene TRBD1, 6 bases. V lost 0 bases and J lost 0, with 13 bases in between. The germline gives CDR1 SGHDT, CDR2 YYEEEE. CDR3 length equals 18 residues.

The V gene is TRBV7-9, the J gene TRBJ2-7; perhaps TRBD2 as D (5 bases). Looked up from germline, CDR1 is SEHNR and CDR2 is FQNEAQ (reference sequence). Trimming left V 2 bases short and J 4 bases short, with 6 bases between. The CDR3 has 12 amino acids. The CDR3 spells CASSLTGYEQYF. CDR3 bases: TGTGCCAGCAGCTTAACGGGATACGAGCAGTACTTC.

This clone showed up just once. V usage is TRBV6-5 and J usage is TRBJ2-3; 10 bases are shared with TRBD1. V gave up 2 bases and J gave up 4 bases; unmatched junction bases: 3. The CDR3 loop spans 15 amino acids. The germline CDR1 and CDR2 sequences are MNHEY and SVGAGI. The CDR3 DNA follows: TGTGCCAGCAGTTACGGGACAGGGGCCGCAGATACGCAGTATTTT. Encoded protein: CASSYGTGAADTQYF.

This clone occurred once. This rearrangement joins TRBV19 to TRBJ1-4; D gene ambiguous. CDR1 is LNHDA, CDR2 SQIVND, per germline (reference sequence). This CDR3 comprises 13 residues. Between the trimmed V and J ends, which lost 6 bases and 5 bases, there was a span of 10 bases. Written as DNA, the CDR3 is TGTGCCAGTAGCAACAGCTTGAATGAAAAACTGTTTTTT. Translation: CASSNSLNEKLFF.

This clone was seen once. The genes are TRBV6-5 and TRBJ1-1, with 8 bases identical to TRBD1. J lost 0 bases, V lost 11 bases, and 11 bases had no gene match. Germline lookup yields CDR1 MNHEY and CDR2 SVGAGI. The CDR3 runs 15 residues. The CDR3 sequence: CAARDAGGLNTEAFF. The CDR3 nucleotides read TGTGCCGCACGGGATGCAGGGGGCCTGAACACTGAAGCTTTCTTT.

V usage is TRBV5-8 and J usage is TRBJ1-4; D uncertain. In germline, CDR1 is SGHTS, CDR2 YDEGEE. This CDR3 is 13 amino acids long. Trimming removed 5 bases at V and 8 bases at J, with 13 bases between. The CDR3 bases are TGTGCCAGCAGTTCATTCCCGGGGGAAAAACTGTTTTTT. Translating it yields CASSSFPGEKLFF. Combining the CDR3 with reference TRBV5-8 and TRBJ1-4 gives the whole variable domain EAGVTQSPTHLIKTRGQQATLRCSPISGHTSVYWYQQALGLGLQFLLWYDEGEERNRGNFPPRFSGRQFPNYSSELNVNALELEDSALYLCASSSFPGEKLFFGSGTQLSVL.

The rearrangement joins TRBV6-2 or TRBV6-3 to TRBJ2-3; D gene ambiguous. The V and J ends lost 4 bases and 7 bases respectively, with 9 bases between them. The CDR3 spans 12 residues. The V gene's germline CDR1 is MNHEY and CDR2 SVGEGT. In nucleotides, the CDR3 is TGTGCCAGCAGTTCCCCGTTATATACGCAGTATTTT. Translation gives CASSSPLYTQYF.

This chain uses TRBV5-1 with TRBJ1-6; D is perhaps TRBD1 (6 bases). Trimming removed 2 bases at V and 7 bases at J, with 16 bases between. The germline V gene has CDR1 SGHRS and CDR2 YFSETQ. The CDR3 length is 16 residues. The CDR3 DNA sequence: TGCGCCAGCAGCTTTGGGGTCAAGGGGGAGAATTCACCCCTCCACTTT. Translating it yields CASSFGVKGENSPLHF.

The V and J genes are TRBV2 and TRBJ2-7; D could derive from TRBD1 or TRBD2 (5 bases each). This CDR3 is 16 amino acids long. Germline CDR1 SNHLY, CDR2 FYNNEI. Trimming left V 2 bases short and J 0 bases short, with 14 bases between. CDR3 protein: CASSELELGTSYEQYF. CDR3 DNA sequence: TGTGCCAGCAGTGAACTCGAGTTGGGGACCTCCTACGAGCAGTACTTC.

This sequence joins TRBV28 and TRBJ1-5; possibly TRBD1 for D (5 bases). CDR1 MDHEN and CDR2 SYDVKM come from the germline V gene. Trimming took off 6 bases at V and 7 bases at J, with 19 bases between the two ends. The CDR3 extends over 15 amino acids. CDR3 bases: TGTGCCAGCAGGACAGACAGCTTAAGAGCCCAGCCCCAGCATTTT. Residues: CASRTDSLRAQPQHF.

This clone was observed a few times. The chain recombines TRBV10-2 with TRBJ1-1; maybe TRBD1 (5 bases). The V end lost 0 bases, the J end lost 1 base, and 9 bases lay between the germline ends. Germline CDR1 WSHSY, CDR2 SAAADI. The CDR3 extends over 15 amino acids. CDR3 nucleotides: TGCGCCAGCAGTGAGTCGAGACAGACGAACACTGAAGCTTTCTTT. This sequence encodes CASSESRQTNTEAFF.

The chain links TRBV3-1 (or the pseudogene TRBV3-2) to TRBJ2-1, with D possibly matching TRBD1 (5 bases). Germline values: CDR1 LGHDT, CDR2 YNNKEL (reference sequence). V was clipped by 8 bases and J by 1 base, with 15 bases between them. This CDR3 is built from 15 residues. Written as DNA, the CDR3 is TGTGCCAGCTCTCCTCGGACAACTTCCTACAATGAGCAGTTCTTC. This codes for CASSPRTTSYNEQFF.

V and J are TRBV2 and TRBJ2-3; 11 bases map to TRBD2. The V and J ends lost 6 bases and 0 bases, in that order; junction bases with no gene match: 11. The germline V gene encodes CDR1 SNHLY and CDR2 FYNNEI. This CDR3 is built from 18 residues. The CDR3 DNA reads TGTGCCAGCAGGGTCCTAGCGGGGGGAATGATTAGCACAGATACGCAGTATTTT. Its protein is CASRVLAGGMISTDTQYF.

This clone has more than one count but fewer than ten. The CDR3 coding sequence is TGCGCCAGCAGGGCAGGGGGAGAGACTGAAGCTTTCTTT. It codes for CASRAGGETEAFF. This sequence joins TRBV10-1 and TRBJ1-1, with TRBD1 identical over 7 bases. The germline V gene has CDR1 WNHNN and CDR2 SYGVQD (reference sequence). The CDR3 runs 13 residues. J was trimmed by 5 bases and V by 6 bases; bases with no gene match: 6.

This clone has just one count. The chain joins TRBV10-3 to TRBJ2-7, with 7 bases aligning to TRBD1. Germline CDR1 reads ENHRY; CDR2 reads SYGVKD. With V trimmed by 3 bases and J by 8 bases, 10 bases remained unmatched. CDR3 length equals 14 residues. CDR3 sequence: CAISDGTVITKQYF. The DNA for the CDR3 is TGTGCCATCAGTGATGGGACAGTGATTACGAAGCAGTACTTC.